One sample yielded the 23 T cell receptor beta chains listed below, sequenced in a study of blood T cell repertoires in COVID-19. This table comes from immunoSEQ multiplex PCR, and its TCRdb copy is limited to in-frame clones, with some not included. The profile shows 310,000 or so clones, about 91% of them singletons. Material for sequencing was PBMCs or T cells enriched from blood (not recorded which). The receptors derive from a middle-aged woman who had recovered from COVID-19.

J is TRBJ2-3 and V is TRBV7-2; TRBD1 matches at 11 bases. Germline assignment: CDR1 SGHTA and CDR2 FQGNSA. CDR3 length: 14 amino acids. Losses at the gene ends were 3 bases for V and 4 bases for J; bases not matched to a gene: 0. CDR3 sequence reads: CASSLGQGADTQYF. The CDR3 DNA sequence: TGTGCCAGCAGCTTGGGACAGGGGGCAGATACGCAGTATTTT.

The V gene is TRBV18, the J gene TRBJ1-2, with a possible D match to TRBD1 (6 bases). The CDR3 is made up of 15 amino acids. CDR1 and CDR2 (germline): KGHSH, LQKENI. V was trimmed by 3 bases and J by 1 base, leaving 12 bases between them. The CDR3 sequence is CASSPEKGGNYGYTF. Written as DNA, the CDR3 is TGTGCCAGCTCACCCGAGAAAGGGGGTAACTATGGCTACACCTTC.

This clone was detected once. The chain combines TRBV7-9 with TRBJ2-3, with 10 positions matching TRBD2. The V gene's germline CDR1 is SEHNR and CDR2 FQNEAQ (reference sequence). The CDR3 totals 16 residues. The V gene end was trimmed by 2 bases and the J gene end by 2 bases; junction bases not matched to a gene: 4. The CDR3 loop reads CASSLRSGGDTDTQYF. CDR3 coding DNA: TGTGCCAGCAGCTTAAGAAGCGGGGGGGACACAGATACGCAGTATTTT.

The chain has TRBV4-1 and TRBJ2-2, with 7 bases aligning to TRBD2. Trimming at V came to 1 base and at J to 2 bases, leaving 4 bases not matched to a gene. CDR3 length equals 16 residues. CDR1 MGHRA and CDR2 YSYEKL come from the germline V gene. The DNA of the CDR3 is TGCGCCAGCAGCCAAGGCCCGGGACTAAACACCGGGGAGCTGTTTTTT. Its translation: CASSQGPGLNTGELFF.

This clone was recorded only once. The V call is TRBV28, the J call TRBJ1-1; D gene uncertain. V was pared by 5 bases and J by 0 bases, with 13 bases between. Germline-derived CDR1 and CDR2 are MDHEN and SYDVKM. CDR3 length: 15 residues. The CDR3 here is CASSPPGRVNTEAFF. The CDR3 DNA sequence: TGTGCCAGCAGTCCGCCGGGTCGTGTGAACACTGAAGCTTTCTTT.

The chain joins TRBV18 to TRBJ2-1; no clear D. Trimming left V 3 bases short and J 10 bases short, with 10 bases between. CDR3 size: 12 residues. In germline, CDR1 is KGHSH, CDR2 LQKENI. DNA of the CDR3: TGTGCCAGCTCACCGATAGAACGGGAGCAGTTCTTC. It yields the protein CASSPIEREQFF.

J is TRBJ2-1 and V is TRBV2; 9 bases map to TRBD2. V was clipped by 8 bases and J by 7 bases; unmatched bases: 12. This CDR3 is built from 15 residues. Per the germline V gene, CDR1 is SNHLY and CDR2 is FYNNEI. CDR3 loop: CASRERSGSRNEQFF. The CDR3 nucleotides are TGTGCCAGCCGCGAACGTAGCGGGAGTCGAAATGAGCAGTTCTTC. Supplemented by reference TRBV2 and TRBJ2-1, the full variable domain reads EPEVTQTPSHQVTQMGQEVILRCVPISNHLYFYWYRQILGQKVEFLVSFYNNEISEKSEIFDDQFSVERPDGSNFTLKIRSTKLEDSAMYFCASRERSGSRNEQFFGPGTRLTVL.

Only a few counts were recorded for this clone. The chain employs TRBV4-2 and TRBJ1-1; no reliable D call. The V end was cut by 2 bases, the J end by 4 bases, with 8 bases between. The length of the CDR3 is 13 residues. The germline CDR1 and CDR2 sequences are LGHNA and YNFKEQ. The CDR3 protein is CASSQLKITEAFF. The DNA for the CDR3 is TGTGCCAGCAGCCAACTAAAGATCACTGAAGCTTTCTTT.

The chain combines TRBV3-1 (or the pseudogene TRBV3-2) with TRBJ1-4, with D maybe TRBD1 (6 bases). Trimming left V 2 bases short and J 12 bases short, with 16 bases between. Germline CDR1 and CDR2: LGHDT and YNNKEL (reference sequence). CDR3 length equals 14 residues. The CDR3 coding sequence is TGTGCCAGCAGCCAAACTCTCCAGGGGTCTGAACTGTTTTTT. Residues: CASSQTLQGSELFF.

The chain links TRBV27 to TRBJ1-2; TRBD1 aligns across 8 bases. Trimming removed 5 bases from V and 2 bases from J; junction bases left unmatched: 10. The germline V gene encodes CDR1 MNHEY and CDR2 SMNVEV (reference sequence). This CDR3 contains 16 residues. Written as DNA, the CDR3 is TGTGCCAGCAGTCCAAGCCCGGGACAGGCGAACTATGGCTACACCTTC. It codes for CASSPSPGQANYGYTF.

The genes are TRBV18 and TRBJ2-3; D ambiguous. Looked up from germline, CDR1 is KGHSH and CDR2 is LQKENI. CDR3 length equals 15 residues. The V end was cut by 8 bases, the J end by 5 bases, with 20 bases between. This chain's CDR3 is CASTRSLIPLDTQYF. The CDR3 DNA reads TGTGCCAGCACGCGGTCGTTGATACCCCTAGATACGCAGTATTTT.

The V gene is TRBV13, the J gene TRBJ2-7; TRBD1 aligns across 11 bases. Germline trimming cut 5 bases from V and 6 bases from J; bases unmatched to any gene: 3. Germline CDR1 and CDR2: PRHDT and FYEKMQ (reference sequence). The CDR3 contains 13 residues. CDR3 nucleotide sequence: TGTGCCAGCAGCATTGGGACAGGGGGCGAGCAGTACTTC. This encodes CASSIGTGGEQYF.

This chain joins TRBV4-1 and TRBJ2-4; TRBD1 matches at 7 bases. The CDR3 sequence is 13 residues long. The junction had 5 bases not matched to a gene; V was cut back by 4 bases and J by 8 bases. Germline CDR1 and CDR2: MGHRA and YSYEKL. The CDR3 bases are TGCGCCAGCAGCCCAAAGGGGGCGGACATTCAGTACTTC. Translated, it gives CASSPKGADIQYF.

About this clone itself: One end of the junction fails to match germline, which may point to a read error. The rearrangement joins TRBV28 to TRBJ2-2, with TRBD1 matching 7 bases. This CDR3 spans 15 amino acids. The germline V gene encodes CDR1 MDHEN and CDR2 SYDVKM. CDR3: CASCQGVSKTGELFF. The CDR3, as DNA: TGTGCCAGCTGTCAGGGGGTTTCGAAGACCGGGGAGCTGTTTTTT.

Of note for this clone: Other DNA sequences of this sample code for an identical CDR3. V usage is TRBV5-4 and J usage is TRBJ2-7, with 8 nucleotides matching TRBD2. Trimming took 0 bases from V and 6 from J; bases not matched to a gene: 8. CDR1 is SGHNT and CDR2 is YYREEE in the germline V gene (reference sequence). CDR3 length: 15 amino acids. DNA for the CDR3: TGTGCCAGCAGCTTGGCCACGGGAGGGCCTGGCGAGCAGTACTTC. Amino acid sequence: CASSLATGGPGEQYF. The full variable domain, completed using reference TRBV5-4 and TRBJ2-7, is ETGVTQSPTHLIKTRGQQVTLRCSSQSGHNTVSWYQQALGQGPQFIFQYYREEENGRGNFPPRFSGLQFPNYSSELNVNALELDDSALYLCASSLATGGPGEQYFGPGTRLTVT.

V is TRBV27 and J is TRBJ2-7; D not certain. The length of the CDR3 is 14 residues. Germline V gene data show CDR1 as MNHEY and CDR2 as SMNVEV (reference sequence). The V and J ends lost 2 bases and 1 base respectively, with 9 bases between them. Here the CDR3 DNA reads TGTGCCAGCAGTTTAGGTAGTACTTCCTACGAGCAGTACTTC. This codes for CASSLGSTSYEQYF.

This rearrangement joins TRBV21-1 to TRBJ1-2; the table's D call, TRBD1, was not checked against the DNA. TRBV21-1 is termed a pseudogene. CDR3 length equals 13 residues. Written as DNA, the CDR3 is TGTGCCAGCGGACAGGGACGAAACTATGGCTACACCTTC. Translated, it gives CASGQGRNYGYTF.

For the CDR3, the DNA is TGTGCCACCAGCAGAGATATGGCAAGGGGCAGGAGCTCCTACGAGCAGTACTTC. Residues: CATSRDMARGRSSYEQYF. This chain joins TRBV15 and TRBJ2-7; weak D call: TRBD1 (5 bases). Per the germline V gene, CDR1 is LNHNV and CDR2 is YYDKDF (reference sequence). The length of the CDR3 is 18 residues. V was pared by 0 bases and J by 0 bases, with 18 bases between.

The chain couples TRBV4-1 to TRBJ2-3; tentatively, D is TRBD2 (5 bases). The CDR3 extends over 13 amino acids. V lost 2 bases to trimming and J lost 6 bases, with 9 bases between them. CDR1 MGHRA and CDR2 YSYEKL come from the germline V gene. The CDR3 reads CASSQSTGDTQYF. In DNA, the CDR3 is TGCGCCAGCAGCCAATCGACGGGGGATACGCAGTATTTT.

The V gene is TRBV7-8, the J gene TRBJ2-1; D might be TRBD2 (6 bases). The CDR3 totals 16 residues. The V gene's germline CDR1 is SGHVS and CDR2 FQNEAQ. V dropped 1 base and J dropped 6 bases, with 16 bases sitting between them. The CDR3 DNA sequence: TGTGCCAGCAGCTTAGAGGAGGCGGGGCCGATCAATGAGCAGTTCTTC. The encoded protein is CASSLEEAGPINEQFF.

The CDR3 loop is CASRDRGRYEQYF. CDR3 bases: TGTGCCAGTAGGGACAGGGGGAGGTACGAGCAGTACTTC. J is TRBJ2-7 and V is TRBV19; 10 bases are a match to TRBD1. Germline lookup yields CDR1 LNHDA and CDR2 SQIVND (reference sequence). With V trimmed by 6 bases and J by 4 bases, 3 bases remained unmatched. There are 13 residues in the CDR3.

The chain carries TRBV11-2 and TRBJ2-3; maybe TRBD2 (6 bases). This CDR3 comprises 15 residues. The germline CDR1 and CDR2 sequences are SGHAT and FQNNGV. Trimming cost V 2 bases and J 4 bases, with 13 bases left between them. The CDR3 region is CASSLWRGQADTQYF. The CDR3 bases are TGTGCCAGCAGCTTATGGCGGGGCCAGGCAGATACGCAGTATTTT.

The genes are TRBV18 and TRBJ1-3; D is unclear. Germline values: CDR1 KGHSH, CDR2 LQKENI. The V end lost 0 bases, the J end lost 0 bases, and 15 bases lay between the germline ends. The CDR3 extends over 18 amino acids. The CDR3 loop reads CASSPPSTTPRSGNTIYF. The CDR3 bases are TGTGCCAGCTCACCACCGTCGACAACACCCCGCTCTGGAAACACCATATATTTT. Variable domain in full (rest from reference TRBV18 and TRBJ1-3): NAGVMQNPRHLVRRRGQEARLRCSPMKGHSHVYWYRQLPEEGLKFMVYLQKENIIDESGMPKERFSAEFPKEGPSILRIQQVVRGDSAAYFCASSPPSTTPRSGNTIYFGEGSWLTVV.